This paragraph reports one TCR beta chain. Its specificity is not known. CDR1 is MNHEY, CDR2 SMNVEV, per germline (reference sequence). V lost 9 bases, J lost 0 bases, and 11 bases lay in between. The length of the CDR3 is 13 residues. This sample is part of a study of cytotoxic CD8 clonotypes in ibrutinib-treated CLL. Overall study findings and caveats: Sustained-remission patients were sampled at different times than progressing patients were. Public clonotypes showed up rarely, and on treatment they shrank or held steady.

Data came from immunoSEQ multiplex PCR; TCRdb stores just in-frame clones and leaves some out. The sample holds some 50,000 clones; 56% are singletons and the top ten take roughly 20%. V usage is TRBV27 and J usage is TRBJ2-5; no clear D gene. This clonotype originated in a human donor with chronic lymphocytic leukemia. This sample comprised PBMCs, obtained after 24 months of ibrutinib treatment. CDR3 in amino acids: CASPSPDQETQYF. The CDR3 DNA reads TGTGCCAGTCCCTCCCCGGACCAAGAGACCCAGTACTTC.